This TCR beta chain was identified during a study of T-cell memory formation after mild COVID-19. CDR3 size: 13 residues. V lost 9 bases to trimming and J lost 0 bases, with 8 bases between them. The germline CDR1 and CDR2 sequences are LNHDA and SQIVND (reference sequence). MiXCR was run by TCRdb on the 5' RACE reads, yielding one entry per CDR3 protein. This sample has around 200,000 distinct CDR3 sequences, with about 10% found just once. This chain joins TRBV19 and TRBJ2-2; no clear D gene. Sequencing input: PBMCs or a T cell subset sorted from them (not recorded which). The TCR was taken from a man aged 18 to 30 who had mild COVID-19 (a few samples of this study predate the infection). Cell type and time point are not known. The CDR3 sequence is CASEHTNTGELFF. CDR3 nucleotides: TGTGCCAGCGAACACACGAACACCGGGGAGCTGTTTTTT. The complete variable domain, with remaining parts taken from reference TRBV19 and TRBJ2-2, reads DGGITQSPKYLFRKEGQNVTLSCEQNLNHDAMYWYRQDPGQGLRLIYYSQIVNDFQKGDIAEGYSVSREKKESFPLTVTSAQKNPTAFYLCASEHTNTGELFFGEGSRLTVL.